The clone carrying this T cell receptor beta chain was observed many times. Its antigen is as yet unknown. This entry is derived from a study of identical twins. CDR3 length: 14 amino acids. CDR1 is DFQATT and CDR2 is SNEGSKA in the germline V gene (reference sequence). Trimming cost V 2 bases and J 6 bases, with 17 bases left between them. One entry per CDR3 protein, called by TCRdb with MiXCR from the 5' RACE reads. The data hold approximately 140,000 distinct CDR3 sequences, with under 4.5% observed a single time. Findings of the study overall: Shared out-of-frame alpha sequences (those common to twins) showed excess low generation probability. Not following the same donors, the study drew its conclusions from cross-sectional statistical analysis.

The sequenced sample consisted of memory T cells sorted from blood. The source of this sequence is a man aged 18-30 years in good health. J is TRBJ2-7 and V is TRBV20-1; the D gene is possibly TRBD1 (5 bases). DNA of the CDR3: TGCAGTGCTAGAAAGCCGGGCCAGGGCTCCGAGCAGTACTTC. Translating gives CSARKPGQGSEQYF.